This T cell receptor (beta chain) derives from a study of a mutant IDH1 vaccine in newly diagnosed glioma. Looking at the study overall: A roughly 60% male, approximately 38% female split and a mean age of approximately 38 years characterized treated patients. Beforehand, treatment had been radiotherapy, temozolomide, or both; the majority received both.

Trimming removed 6 bases from V and 3 bases from J, with 16 bases in between. From germline, CDR1 is SGHTS and CDR2 YDEGEE. The CDR3 is 15 residues long. Time point denoted: baseline, week 1 (first vaccination visit). The sample's treatment: pre-vaccination baseline after standard-of-care therapy. Clones were read by immunoSEQ multiplex PCR, and TCRdb kept only the in-frame ones, dropping some. The repertoire has tens of thousands of clones, roughly 82% of them found once; the top ten carry about 21%. As regards this clone: Its antigen is still unknown.

Study-level points and caveats: Pseudoprogression apparently tracked independently of changes in top peripheral T cell clonotypes. A vaccine-induced immune response developed in 93.3% of the patients.

The genes are TRBV5-8 and TRBJ1-5; D is unresolved. The source was PBMCs, collected from a glioma patient treated with radiotherapy, temozolomide or both. The TCR sequence derives from a man aged 25 to 40 with glioma. The CDR3 here is CASIARWQINQPQHF. The CDR3 coding sequence is TGTGCCAGCATCGCGAGGTGGCAGATCAATCAGCCCCAGCATTTT.